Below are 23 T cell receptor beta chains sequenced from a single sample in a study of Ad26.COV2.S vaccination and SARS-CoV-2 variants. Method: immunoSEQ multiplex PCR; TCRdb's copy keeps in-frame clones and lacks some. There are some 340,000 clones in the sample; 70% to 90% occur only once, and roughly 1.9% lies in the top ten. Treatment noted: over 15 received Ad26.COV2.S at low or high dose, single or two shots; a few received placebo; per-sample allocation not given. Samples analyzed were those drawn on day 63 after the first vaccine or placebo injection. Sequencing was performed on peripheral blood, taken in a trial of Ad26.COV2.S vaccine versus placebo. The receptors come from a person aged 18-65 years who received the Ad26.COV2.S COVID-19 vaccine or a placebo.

In DNA, the CDR3 is TGCGCCAGCAGCTTGGGTCCCTCGGGGGGGCTGTTTGGTAATGAGCAGTTCTTC. This translates into CASSLGPSGGLFGNEQFF. The rearrangement joins TRBV5-1 to TRBJ2-1; 8 nucleotides line up with TRBD2. The germline CDR1 and CDR2 sequences are SGHRS and YFSETQ. CDR3 length: 18 amino acids. Trimming cost V 0 bases and J 7 bases; bases outside gene matches: 15.

The CDR3 DNA is TGCGCCAGCAGCTTCCAATTGGCCTACAATGAGCAGTTCTTC. Its protein is CASSFQLAYNEQFF. This rearrangement joins TRBV5-1 to TRBJ2-1; D is uncertain. Trimming pared 2 bases from V and 2 bases from J, leaving 8 bases between. This CDR3 comprises 14 residues. Germline CDR1 and CDR2: SGHRS and YFSETQ.

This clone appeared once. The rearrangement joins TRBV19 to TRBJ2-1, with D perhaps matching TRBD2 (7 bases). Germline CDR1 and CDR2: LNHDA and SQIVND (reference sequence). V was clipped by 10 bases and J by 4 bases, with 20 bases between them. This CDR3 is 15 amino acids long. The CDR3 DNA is TGTGCCACTCGCCGGGGGGACATGGCATACAATGAGCAGTTCTTC. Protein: CATRRGDMAYNEQFF.

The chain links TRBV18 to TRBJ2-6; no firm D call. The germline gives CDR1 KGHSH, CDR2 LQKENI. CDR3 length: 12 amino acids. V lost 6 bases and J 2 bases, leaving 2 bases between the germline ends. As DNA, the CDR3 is TGTGCCAGCTCCCCTGGGGCCAACGTCCTGACTTTC. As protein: CASSPGANVLTF. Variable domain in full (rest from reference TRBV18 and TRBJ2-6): NAGVMQNPRHLVRRRGQEARLRCSPMKGHSHVYWYRQLPEEGLKFMVYLQKENIIDESGMPKERFSAEFPKEGPSILRIQQVVRGDSAAYFCASSPGANVLTFGAGSRLTVL.

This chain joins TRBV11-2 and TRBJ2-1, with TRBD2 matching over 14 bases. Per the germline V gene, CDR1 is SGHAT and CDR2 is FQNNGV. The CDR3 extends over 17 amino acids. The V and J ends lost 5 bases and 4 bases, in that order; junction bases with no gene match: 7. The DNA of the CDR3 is TGTGCCAGCAGCATCGGACTAGCGGGGGGCCTTTACAATGAGCAGTTCTTC. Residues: CASSIGLAGGLYNEQFF.

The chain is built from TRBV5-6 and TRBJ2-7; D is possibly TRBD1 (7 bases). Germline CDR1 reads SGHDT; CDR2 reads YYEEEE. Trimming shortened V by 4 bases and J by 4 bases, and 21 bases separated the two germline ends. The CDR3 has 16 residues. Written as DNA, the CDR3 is TGTGCCAGCAGCCCTGGCGGCGGGACAGTACCGTACGAGCAGTACTTC. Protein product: CASSPGGGTVPYEQYF.

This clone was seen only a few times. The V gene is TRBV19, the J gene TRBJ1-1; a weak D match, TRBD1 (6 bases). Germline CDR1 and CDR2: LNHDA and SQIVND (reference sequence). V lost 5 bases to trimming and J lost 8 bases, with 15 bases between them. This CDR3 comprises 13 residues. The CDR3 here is CASSWDTHREAFF. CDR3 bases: TGTGCCAGTAGTTGGGACACCCACCGAGAAGCTTTCTTT.

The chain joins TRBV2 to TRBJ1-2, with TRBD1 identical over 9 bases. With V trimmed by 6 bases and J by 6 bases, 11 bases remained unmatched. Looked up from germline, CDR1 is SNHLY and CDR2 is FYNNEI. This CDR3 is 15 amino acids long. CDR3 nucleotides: TGTGCCAGCAGCGGGTGGGGACAGGGAGGAGATGGCTACACCTTC. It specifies CASSGWGQGGDGYTF.

CDR3 region: CASSTPERGNSPLHF. The CDR3, as DNA: TGTGCCAGCAGTACCCCTGAAAGGGGGAATTCACCCCTCCACTTT. The J gene is TRBJ1-6, the V gene TRBV6-2 or TRBV6-3, with D maybe TRBD1 (6 bases). The V end lost 5 bases, the J end lost 7 bases, and 15 bases lay between the germline ends. The CDR3 is 15 amino acids. Germline values: CDR1 MNHEY, CDR2 SVGEGT.

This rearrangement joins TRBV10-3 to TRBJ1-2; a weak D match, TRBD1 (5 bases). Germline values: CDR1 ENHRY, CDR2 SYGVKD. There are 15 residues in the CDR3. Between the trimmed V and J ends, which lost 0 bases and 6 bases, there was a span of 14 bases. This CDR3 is CAISESWEGIHGYTF. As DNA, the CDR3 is TGTGCCATCAGTGAGTCGTGGGAGGGGATCCATGGCTACACCTTC.

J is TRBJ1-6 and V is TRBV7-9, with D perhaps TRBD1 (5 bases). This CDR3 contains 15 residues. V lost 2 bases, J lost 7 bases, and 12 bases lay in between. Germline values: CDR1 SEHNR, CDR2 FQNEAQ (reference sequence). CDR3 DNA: TGTGCCAGCAGCTTAAGAGCAGGGATCAATTCACCCCTCCACTTT. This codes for CASSLRAGINSPLHF.

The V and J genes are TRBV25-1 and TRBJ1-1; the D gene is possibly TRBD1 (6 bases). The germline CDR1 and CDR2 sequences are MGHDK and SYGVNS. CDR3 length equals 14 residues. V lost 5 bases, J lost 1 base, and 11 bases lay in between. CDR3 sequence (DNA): TGTGCCAGCAGTCGGCAGGGGAAGAACACTGAAGCTTTCTTT. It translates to CASSRQGKNTEAFF. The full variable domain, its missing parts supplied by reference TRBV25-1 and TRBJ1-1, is EADIYQTPRYLVIGTGKKITLECSQTMGHDKMYWYQQDPGMELHLIHYSYGVNSTEKGDLSSESTVSRIRTEHFPLTLESARPSHTSQYLCASSRQGKNTEAFFGQGTRLTVV.

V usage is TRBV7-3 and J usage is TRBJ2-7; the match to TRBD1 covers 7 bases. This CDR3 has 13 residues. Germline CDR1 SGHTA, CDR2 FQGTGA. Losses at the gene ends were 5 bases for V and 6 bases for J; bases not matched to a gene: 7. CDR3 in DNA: TGTGCCAGCAGCCTCGGACAGGACGCCGAGCAGTACTTC. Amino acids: CASSLGQDAEQYF.

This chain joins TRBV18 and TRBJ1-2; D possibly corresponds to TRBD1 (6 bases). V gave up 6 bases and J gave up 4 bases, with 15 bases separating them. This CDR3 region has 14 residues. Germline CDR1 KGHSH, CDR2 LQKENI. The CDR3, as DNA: TGTGCCAGCTCCCAGGGGCAGAGCATCTATGGCTACACCTTC. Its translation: CASSQGQSIYGYTF.

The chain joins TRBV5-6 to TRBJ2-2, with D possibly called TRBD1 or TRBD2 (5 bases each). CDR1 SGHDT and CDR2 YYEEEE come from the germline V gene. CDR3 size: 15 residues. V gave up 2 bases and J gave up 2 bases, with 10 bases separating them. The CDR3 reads CASSFRDRNTGELFF. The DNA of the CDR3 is TGTGCCAGCAGCTTCCGGGACCGAAACACCGGGGAGCTGTTTTTT.

The CDR3 coding sequence is TGCGCCAGCAGCCCCCATCCCCCCGGCCGAGGGGAATCAGCCCAGCATTTT. As protein: CASSPHPPGRGESAQHF. The V and J genes are TRBV4-3 and TRBJ1-5; D perhaps matches TRBD1 (5 bases). The CDR3 has 17 residues. Deletions cut 4 bases from V and 11 bases from J, with 27 bases between. CDR1 is LGHNA, CDR2 YSLEER, per germline.

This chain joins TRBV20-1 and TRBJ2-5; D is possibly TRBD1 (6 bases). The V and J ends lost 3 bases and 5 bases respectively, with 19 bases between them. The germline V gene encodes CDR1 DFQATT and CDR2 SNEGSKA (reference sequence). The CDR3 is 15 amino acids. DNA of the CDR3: TGCAGTGCTAGTTGGGGACAACCGGGGTATGAGACCCAGTACTTC. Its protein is CSASWGQPGYETQYF.

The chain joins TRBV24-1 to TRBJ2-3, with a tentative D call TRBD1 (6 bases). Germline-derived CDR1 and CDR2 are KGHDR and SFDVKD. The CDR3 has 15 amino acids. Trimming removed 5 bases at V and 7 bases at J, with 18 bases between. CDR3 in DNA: TGTGCCACCAGTGGAGGGGGTGTCGGTGTAAATACGCAGTATTTT. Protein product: CATSGGGVGVNTQYF.

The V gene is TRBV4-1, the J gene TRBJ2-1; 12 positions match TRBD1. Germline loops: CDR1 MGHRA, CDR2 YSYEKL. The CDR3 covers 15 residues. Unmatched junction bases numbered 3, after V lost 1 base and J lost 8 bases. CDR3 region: CASSQGGQGAHEQFF. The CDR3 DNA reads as TGCGCCAGCAGCCAAGGGGGACAGGGGGCCCATGAGCAGTTCTTC.

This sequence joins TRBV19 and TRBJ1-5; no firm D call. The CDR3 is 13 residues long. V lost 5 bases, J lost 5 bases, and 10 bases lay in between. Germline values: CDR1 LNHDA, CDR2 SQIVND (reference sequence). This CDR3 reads CASSERGHQPQHF. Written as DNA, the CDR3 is TGTGCCAGTAGTGAAAGAGGTCATCAGCCCCAGCATTTT.

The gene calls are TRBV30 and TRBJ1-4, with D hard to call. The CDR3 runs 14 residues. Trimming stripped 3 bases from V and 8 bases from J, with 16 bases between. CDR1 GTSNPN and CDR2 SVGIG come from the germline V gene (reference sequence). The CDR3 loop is CAWSSLWAREKLFF. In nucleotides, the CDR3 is TGTGCCTGGAGCTCCCTTTGGGCTAGAGAAAAACTGTTTTTT. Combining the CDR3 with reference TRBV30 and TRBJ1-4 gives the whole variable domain SQTIHQWPATLVQPVGSPLSLECTVEGTSNPNLYWYRQAAGRGLQLLFYSVGIGQISSEVPQNLSASRPQDRQFILSSKKLLLSDSGFYLCAWSSLWAREKLFFGSGTQLSVL.

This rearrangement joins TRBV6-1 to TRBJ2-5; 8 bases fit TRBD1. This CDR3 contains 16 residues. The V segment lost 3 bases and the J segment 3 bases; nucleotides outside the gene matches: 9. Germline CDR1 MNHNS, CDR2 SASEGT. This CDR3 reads CASSDFGRGREETQYF. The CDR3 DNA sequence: TGTGCCAGCAGTGATTTTGGCAGGGGGCGCGAAGAGACCCAGTACTTC.

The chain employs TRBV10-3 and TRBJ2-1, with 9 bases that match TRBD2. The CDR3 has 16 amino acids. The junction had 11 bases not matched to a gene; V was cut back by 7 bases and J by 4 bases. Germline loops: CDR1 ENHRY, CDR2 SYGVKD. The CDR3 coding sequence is TGTGCCATCACCCCAGGTGGCGGGGGGGGATACAATGAGCAGTTCTTC. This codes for CAITPGGGGGYNEQFF.